The 17 T cell receptor beta chains in this list originate from one sample, sequenced in a study of shared clonotypes between healthy human individuals. Libraries were prepared by immunoSEQ multiplex PCR; TCRdb keeps only in-frame clonotypes and omits some of them. The data show about 490,000 clones, 60% to 80% seen once. Source material: PBMCs. Every receptor here comes from a woman aged 40 to 50 in good health. Some clones in this sample may be carry-over from other donors' samples.

V and J are TRBV7-2 and TRBJ1-6; maybe TRBD1 (6 bases). V lost 5 bases and J 7 bases, leaving 15 bases between the germline ends. The V gene's germline CDR1 is SGHTA and CDR2 FQGNSA. This CDR3 spans 15 amino acids. The CDR3 reads CASSPQQGSNSPLHF. The CDR3 DNA reads TGTGCCAGCAGCCCCCAACAGGGATCGAATTCACCCCTCCACTTT. Using reference TRBV7-2 and TRBJ1-6 for the parts outside the CDR3, the full variable domain is GAGVSQSPSNKVTEKGKDVELRCDPISGHTALYWYRQSLGQGLEFLIYFQGNSAPDKSGLPSDRFSAERTGGSVSTLTIQRTQQEDSAVYLCASSPQQGSNSPLHFGNGTRLTVT.

The J gene is TRBJ2-1, the V gene TRBV7-6; 8 bases map to TRBD1. Germline trimming cut 5 bases from V and 13 bases from J; bases unmatched to any gene: 10. This CDR3 is 13 amino acids long. Germline CDR1 SGHVS, CDR2 FNYEAQ. The CDR3 DNA is TGTGCCAGCAGCCCGTTGGCAGGGGGCCTTCAGTTCTTC. Translation gives CASSPLAGGLQFF.

The V call is TRBV2, the J call TRBJ2-5; D not resolved. CDR3 length equals 12 residues. Trimming removed 6 bases at V and 5 bases at J, with 10 bases between. Germline-derived CDR1 and CDR2 are SNHLY and FYNNEI. The CDR3 protein is CASRPSWETQYF. CDR3 nucleotides: TGTGCCAGCAGGCCTTCCTGGGAGACCCAGTACTTC.

This clone was recorded many times. This chain connects TRBV7-2 to TRBJ2-1; TRBD2 matches at 11 bases. The CDR3 extends over 18 amino acids. CDR1 and CDR2 from the germline V gene are SGHTA and FQGNSA. Unmatched junction bases numbered 6, after V lost 2 bases and J lost 0 bases. The CDR3 region has the DNA TGTGCCAGCAGCTTATGGGCCACTAGCGGGAGCTCCTACAATGAGCAGTTCTTC. Protein: CASSLWATSGSSYNEQFF.

The chain is built from TRBV30 and TRBJ2-7; D might be TRBD2 (6 bases). Germline CDR1 is GTSNPN and CDR2 is SVGIG (reference sequence). The V gene lost 2 bases and the J gene lost 5 bases, with 13 bases spanning the gap. This CDR3 is built from 13 residues. As DNA, the CDR3 is TGTGCCTGGAGTCCGGGGGTTCTACACGAGCAGTACTTC. The encoded protein is CAWSPGVLHEQYF.

This clone is classed as medium-sized. The chain couples TRBV6-4 to TRBJ2-3, with 10 bases fitting TRBD1. CDR3 length: 14 amino acids. V was pared by 8 bases and J by 4 bases, with 6 bases of the junction left unmatched. Germline loops: CDR1 MRHNA, CDR2 SNTAGT. The CDR3 here is CASGAGTGADTQYF. The CDR3 DNA reads TGTGCCAGCGGAGCAGGGACAGGGGCAGATACGCAGTATTTT.

About this clone: A far more abundant clone sits one base away, making this likely a read error. This sequence joins TRBV5-1 and TRBJ2-5; D gene ambiguous. The CDR3 is 15 amino acids. CDR1 is SGHRS, CDR2 YFSETQ, per germline. The V and J ends lost 7 bases and 4 bases respectively, with 20 bases between them. The CDR3 DNA reads TGCGCCAGCGGCCCCGACCGTTCGATCGTAGAGACCCAGTACTTC. It translates to CASGPDRSIVETQYF.

The chain has TRBV25-1 and TRBJ1-4; 10 bases align to TRBD1. CDR3 length: 16 amino acids. Germline loops: CDR1 MGHDK, CDR2 SYGVNS. V lost 10 bases to trimming and J lost 6 bases; unmatched junction nucleotides: 14. In nucleotides, the CDR3 is TGTGCCACCCGAAGAAAAACCGGGACAGGGGATGAAAAACTGTTTTTT. It encodes CATRRKTGTGDEKLFF.

As regards this clone: A far larger clone is off by one base, so a read error is likely. Distinct nucleotide sequences in the sample also encode this CDR3. The chain is built from TRBV2 and TRBJ2-7, with TRBD1 as a possible D gene (5 bases). Per germline, CDR1 SNHLY and CDR2 FYNNEI. This CDR3 region has 14 residues. In DNA form, the CDR3 reads TGTGCCAGCAGCGCCCAGGGTCCCCCCTACGAGCAATACTTC. Translated: CASSAQGPPYEQYF.

The chain recombines TRBV7-2 with TRBJ2-3; D unresolved. V was clipped by 2 bases and J by 0 bases, with 9 bases between them. The CDR3 has 15 amino acids. The germline gives CDR1 SGHTA, CDR2 FQGNSA. The CDR3 DNA reads TGTGCCAGCAGCTTACTCGTTGCTAGCACAGATACGCAGTATTTT. This translates into CASSLLVASTDTQYF.

This chain links TRBV28 with TRBJ1-2; D is uncertain. The CDR3 contains 11 residues. The germline CDR1 and CDR2 sequences are MDHEN and SYDVKM. Trimming took 1 base from V and 7 from J, leaving 4 bases between them. The CDR3 sequence: CASSLFSGYTF. Here the CDR3 DNA reads TGTGCCAGCAGTTTATTTTCTGGCTACACCTTC.

The rearrangement joins TRBV5-4 to TRBJ1-1; 8 positions match TRBD1. This CDR3 has 15 residues. The V gene end was trimmed by 4 bases and the J gene end by 3 bases; junction bases not matched to a gene: 8. The germline V gene has CDR1 SGHNT and CDR2 YYREEE (reference sequence). In DNA form, the CDR3 reads TGTGCCAGCAGCCAGGACAGGGTGGGGTACACTGAAGCTTTCTTT. Its protein product is CASSQDRVGYTEAFF.

J is TRBJ2-5 and V is TRBV5-1, with TRBD1 matching over 10 bases. With 2 bases clipped from V and 5 bases from J, the junction kept 3 bases outside the gene matches. Germline CDR1 and CDR2: SGHRS and YFSETQ. CDR3 length: 14 residues. The CDR3 DNA sequence: TGCGCCAGCAGCTTCGGACAGGGGGGCGAGACCCAGTACTTC. Translation: CASSFGQGGETQYF.

The rearrangement joins TRBV4-2 to TRBJ2-5, with a possible D match to TRBD2 (6 bases). Germline CDR1 LGHNA, CDR2 YNFKEQ. Between the trimmed V and J ends, which lost 6 bases and 1 base, there was a span of 12 bases. CDR3 length: 14 amino acids. CDR3 in amino acids: CASSPRDFQETQYF. The CDR3 nucleotides are TGTGCCAGCAGTCCCCGGGACTTCCAAGAGACCCAGTACTTC.

For the CDR3, the DNA is TGTGCCAGCAGCTCCACCACGGGGGAACTTAATGAAAAACTGTTTTTT. It specifies CASSSTTGELNEKLFF. V usage is TRBV9 and J usage is TRBJ1-4; TRBD1 is a possible D gene (5 bases). CDR1 and CDR2 (germline): SGDLS, YYNGEE. CDR3 length equals 16 residues. V shed 4 bases and J shed 4 bases, with 17 bases lying between them. Supplemented by reference TRBV9 and TRBJ1-4, the full variable domain reads DSGVTQTPKHLITATGQRVTLRCSPRSGDLSVYWYQQSLDQGLQFLIQYYNGEERAKGNILERFSAQQFPDLHSELNLSSLELGDSALYFCASSSTTGELNEKLFFGSGTQLSVL.

V usage is TRBV4-1 and J usage is TRBJ1-4; tentative D call: TRBD1 (5 bases). Looked up from germline, CDR1 is MGHRA and CDR2 is YSYEKL. This CDR3 spans 17 amino acids. V lost 4 bases and J 6 bases, leaving 21 bases between the germline ends. CDR3 region: CASSPLYFRDPHEKLFF. The CDR3 nucleotides read TGCGCCAGCAGCCCCCTATACTTCCGGGACCCCCATGAAAAACTGTTTTTT.

This clone was picked up a small number of times. This rearrangement joins TRBV15 to TRBJ2-7, with 10 positions matching TRBD2. There are 14 residues in the CDR3. In germline, CDR1 is LNHNV, CDR2 YYDKDF (reference sequence). Trimming at V came to 1 base and at J to 4 bases, leaving 1 base not matched to a gene. The CDR3 sequence: CATSRGSGRYEQYF. DNA for the CDR3: TGTGCCACCAGCAGAGGTAGCGGGAGGTACGAGCAGTACTTC.